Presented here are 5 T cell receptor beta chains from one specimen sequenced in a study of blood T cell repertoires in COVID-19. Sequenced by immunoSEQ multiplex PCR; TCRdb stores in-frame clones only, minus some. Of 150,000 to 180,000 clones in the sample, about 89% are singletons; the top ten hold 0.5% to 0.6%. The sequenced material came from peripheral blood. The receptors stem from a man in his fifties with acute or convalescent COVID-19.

The CDR3 spells CASSRTGVYEQYF. CDR3 DNA sequence: TGTGCCAGTAGTCGGACAGGGGTTTACGAGCAGTACTTC. The chain links TRBV19 to TRBJ2-7; TRBD1 matches 9 bases. Germline V gives CDR1 LNHDA, CDR2 SQIVND (reference sequence). This CDR3 is 13 amino acids long. V dropped 5 bases and J dropped 4; count of bases not matched to a gene: 3. Drawing the rest from reference TRBV19 and TRBJ2-7, the complete variable domain is DGGITQSPKYLFRKEGQNVTLSCEQNLNHDAMYWYRQDPGQGLRLIYYSQIVNDFQKGDIAEGYSVSREKKESFPLTVTSAQKNPTAFYLCASSRTGVYEQYFGPGTRLTVT.

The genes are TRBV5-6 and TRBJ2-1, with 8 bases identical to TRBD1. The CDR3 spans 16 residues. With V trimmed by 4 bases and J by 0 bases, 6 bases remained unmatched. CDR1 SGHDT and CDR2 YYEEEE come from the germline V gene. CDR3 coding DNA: TGTGCCAGCAGCCCCACCGGGACAGGCTCCTACAATGAGCAGTTCTTC. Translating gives CASSPTGTGSYNEQFF.

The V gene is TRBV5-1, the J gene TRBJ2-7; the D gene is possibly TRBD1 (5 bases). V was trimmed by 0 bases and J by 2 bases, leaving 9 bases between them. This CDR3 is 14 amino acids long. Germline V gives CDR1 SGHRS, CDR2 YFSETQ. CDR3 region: CASSLGQPTYEQYF. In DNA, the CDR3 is TGCGCCAGCAGCTTGGGACAGCCGACCTACGAGCAGTACTTC.

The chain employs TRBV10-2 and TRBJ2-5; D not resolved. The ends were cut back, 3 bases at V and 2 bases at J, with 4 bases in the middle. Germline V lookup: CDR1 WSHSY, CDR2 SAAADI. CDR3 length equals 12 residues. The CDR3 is CASSDPQETQYF. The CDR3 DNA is TGCGCCAGCAGTGACCCGCAAGAGACCCAGTACTTC.

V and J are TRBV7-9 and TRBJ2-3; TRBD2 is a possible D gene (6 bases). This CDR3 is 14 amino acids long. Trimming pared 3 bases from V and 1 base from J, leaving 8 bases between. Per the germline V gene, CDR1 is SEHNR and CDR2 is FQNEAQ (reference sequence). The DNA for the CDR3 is TGTGCCAGCAGCTTGACGGGGGGCACAGATACGCAGTATTTT. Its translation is CASSLTGGTDTQYF. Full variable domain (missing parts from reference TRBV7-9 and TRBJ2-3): DTGVSQNPRHKITKRGQNVTFRCDPISEHNRLYWYRQTLGQGPEFLTYFQNEAQLEKSRLLSDRFSAERPKGSFSTLEIQRTEQGDSAMYLCASSLTGGTDTQYFGPGTRLTVL.